The clone carrying this T cell receptor (beta chain) was picked up many times. Antigen specificity is unknown. Preparation of the TCRbeta library was carried out with unique molecular identifiers. TCRdb re-called the PCR reads through MiXCR, storing one row per CDR3 protein. Here the sample spans 55,000 to 90,000 distinct CDR3 sequences, 4.9% being singletons. These data belong to a study of T-cell reconstitution after alpha-beta-depleted transplantation in children. General study points: The authors attributed T-cell counts and diversity one year after transplant mostly to newly produced T cells. Expanded graft clones numbering several hundred reportedly gave rise to alpha-beta T cells about two months after transplant.

Specimen: PBMCs, mostly from graft donor cells, collected 180 days after TCRalphabeta/CD19-depleted stem cell transplant. The source of this sequence is a boy younger than two who had a stem cell transplant for acute myeloid leukemia, so the T cells may come from the graft donor.

The CDR3 is CASSFQLSSGAYNEQFF. The CDR3 bases are TGTGCCAGCAGCTTCCAGCTAAGTAGTGGAGCCTACAATGAGCAGTTCTTC. The chain uses TRBV11-1 and TRBJ2-1; D uncertain. The CDR3 is 17 amino acids. V lost 3 bases and J lost 2, with 17 bases in between. The germline CDR1 and CDR2 sequences are SGHAT and FQDESV (reference sequence).